This TCR beta chain was profiled in a study of CD8+CD57+ T cells in acquired aplastic anemia. Overall study: The DNA of sorted CD4+ and CD8+ cells averaged about 3 ug. Study-level results: Between the patient and control groups, CD8+ Simpson's diversity did not differ significantly. About 27 CD8+ CDR3 sequences were shared between patients and controls.

This clonotype was recorded at least ten times. Its antigen remains unknown. Trimming cost V 5 bases and J 0 bases, with 10 bases left between them. CDR1 PRHDT and CDR2 FYEKMQ come from the germline V gene (reference sequence). This CDR3 is 14 amino acids long. Genomic DNA served as template for TCR beta VDJ and CDR3 profiling. TCRdb redid the calling of the reads with MiXCR, one entry per CDR3 protein. The sample yields 150,000 to 160,000 distinct CDR3 sequences, about 48% seen once. Only patients with CD8+CD57+ cell expansion on flow cytometry were chosen for sequencing. Sampling of blood occurred while the patients had still received no therapy.

The TCR sequence derives from a human donor with aplastic anemia. Sequencing was performed on sorted CD4+, CD8+, or CD8+CD57+ T cells (not recorded which) from PBMCs. The chain uses TRBV13 and TRBJ1-1, with a tentative D call TRBD1 (5 bases). In nucleotides, the CDR3 is TGTGCCAGCAGCGCCGCAGGGCTGAACACTGAAGCTTTCTTT. Encoded protein: CASSAAGLNTEAFF.